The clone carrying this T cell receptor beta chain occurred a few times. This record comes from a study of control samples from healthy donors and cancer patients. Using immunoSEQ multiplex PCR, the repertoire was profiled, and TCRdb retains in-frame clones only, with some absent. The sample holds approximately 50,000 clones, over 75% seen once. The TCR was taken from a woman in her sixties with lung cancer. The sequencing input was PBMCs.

CDR3 sequence (DNA): TGTGCCAGCAGCGTAGCTACCGGGCTAGCGGGTACCGGGGAGCTGTTTTTT. It specifies CASSVATGLAGTGELFF. V gene TRBV9 combines with J gene TRBJ2-2; TRBD2 agrees at 8 bases. Per the germline V gene, CDR1 is SGDLS and CDR2 is YYNGEE. The length of the CDR3 is 17 residues. V dropped 0 bases and J dropped 5; count of bases not matched to a gene: 9.